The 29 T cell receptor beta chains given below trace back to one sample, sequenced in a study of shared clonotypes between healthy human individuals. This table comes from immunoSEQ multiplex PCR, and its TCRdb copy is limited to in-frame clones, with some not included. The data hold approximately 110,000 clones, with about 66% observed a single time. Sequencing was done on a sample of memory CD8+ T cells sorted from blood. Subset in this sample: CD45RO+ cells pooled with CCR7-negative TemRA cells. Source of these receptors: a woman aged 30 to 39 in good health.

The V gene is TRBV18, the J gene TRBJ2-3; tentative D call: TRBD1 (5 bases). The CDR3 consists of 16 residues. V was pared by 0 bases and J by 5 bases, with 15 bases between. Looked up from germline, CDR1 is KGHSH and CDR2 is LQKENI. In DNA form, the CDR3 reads TGTGCCAGCTCACCACCCACGACAGTTGGAGTAGATACGCAGTATTTT. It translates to CASSPPTTVGVDTQYF. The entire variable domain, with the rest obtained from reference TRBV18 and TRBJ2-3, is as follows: NAGVMQNPRHLVRRRGQEARLRCSPMKGHSHVYWYRQLPEEGLKFMVYLQKENIIDESGMPKERFSAEFPKEGPSILRIQQVVRGDSAAYFCASSPPTTVGVDTQYFGPGTRLTVL.

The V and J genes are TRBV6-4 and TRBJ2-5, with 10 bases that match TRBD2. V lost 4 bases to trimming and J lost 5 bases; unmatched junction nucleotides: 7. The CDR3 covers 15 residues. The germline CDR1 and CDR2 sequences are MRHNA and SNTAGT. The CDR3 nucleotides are TGTGCCAGCAGTGCTAGCGGGAGTGGTCGGGAGACCCAGTACTTC. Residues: CASSASGSGRETQYF.

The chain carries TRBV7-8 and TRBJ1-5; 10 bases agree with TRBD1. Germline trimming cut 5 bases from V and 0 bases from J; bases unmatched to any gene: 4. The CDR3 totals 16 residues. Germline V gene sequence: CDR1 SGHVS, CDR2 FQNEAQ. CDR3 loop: CASSDRGRSSNQPQHF. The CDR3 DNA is TGTGCCAGCAGCGACAGGGGGCGAAGTAGCAATCAGCCCCAGCATTTT.

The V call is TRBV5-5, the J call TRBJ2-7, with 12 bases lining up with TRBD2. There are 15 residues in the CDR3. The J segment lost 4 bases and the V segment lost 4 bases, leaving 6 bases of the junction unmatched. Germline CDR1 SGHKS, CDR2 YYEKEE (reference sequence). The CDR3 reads CASSHASGREYEQYF. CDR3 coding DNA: TGTGCCAGCAGCCATGCTAGCGGGAGGGAGTACGAGCAGTACTTC.

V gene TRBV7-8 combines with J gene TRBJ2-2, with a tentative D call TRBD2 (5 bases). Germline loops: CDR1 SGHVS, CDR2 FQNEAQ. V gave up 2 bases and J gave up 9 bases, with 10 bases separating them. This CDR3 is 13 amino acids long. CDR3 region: CASSLRRRWELFF. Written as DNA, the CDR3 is TGTGCCAGCAGCTTAAGGAGGAGGTGGGAGCTGTTTTTT.

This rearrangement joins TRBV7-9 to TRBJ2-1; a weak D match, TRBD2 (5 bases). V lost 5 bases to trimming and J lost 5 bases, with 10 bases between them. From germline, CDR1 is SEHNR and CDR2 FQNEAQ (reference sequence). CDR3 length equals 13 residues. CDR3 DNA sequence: TGTGCCAGCAGCCTGTGGGGAGACAATGAGCAGTTCTTC. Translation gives CASSLWGDNEQFF.

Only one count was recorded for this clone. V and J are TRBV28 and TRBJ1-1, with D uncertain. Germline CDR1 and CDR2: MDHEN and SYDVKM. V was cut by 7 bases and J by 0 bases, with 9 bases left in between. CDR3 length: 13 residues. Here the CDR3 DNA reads TGTGCCAGCAATGGGCCGCTGAACACTGAAGCTTTCTTT. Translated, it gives CASNGPLNTEAFF.

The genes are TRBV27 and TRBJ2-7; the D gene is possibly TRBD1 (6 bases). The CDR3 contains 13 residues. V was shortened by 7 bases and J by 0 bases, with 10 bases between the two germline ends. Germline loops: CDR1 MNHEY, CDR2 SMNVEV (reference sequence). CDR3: CASTDSRSYEQYF. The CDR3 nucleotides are TGTGCCAGCACGGACAGTCGCTCCTACGAGCAGTACTTC.

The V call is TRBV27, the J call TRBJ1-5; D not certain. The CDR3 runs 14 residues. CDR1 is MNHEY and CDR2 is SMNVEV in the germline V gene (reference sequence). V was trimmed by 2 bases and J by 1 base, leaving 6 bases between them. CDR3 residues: CASSLLQSNQPQHF. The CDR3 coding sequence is TGTGCCAGCAGTTTACTACAGAGCAATCAGCCCCAGCATTTT.

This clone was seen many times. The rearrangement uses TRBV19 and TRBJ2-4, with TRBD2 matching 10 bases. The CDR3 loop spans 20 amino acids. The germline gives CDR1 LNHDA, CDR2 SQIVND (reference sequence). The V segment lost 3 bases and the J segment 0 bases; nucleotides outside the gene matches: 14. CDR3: CASSMDRVAGGPVAKNIQYF. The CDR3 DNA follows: TGTGCCAGTAGTATGGATAGGGTAGCGGGAGGCCCCGTAGCCAAAAACATTCAGTACTTC.

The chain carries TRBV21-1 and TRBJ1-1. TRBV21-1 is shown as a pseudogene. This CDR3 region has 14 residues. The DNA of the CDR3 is TGTGCCAGCAGCAAACCGATGAACTACGGAGAAGCTTTCTTT. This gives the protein CASSKPMNYGEAFF.

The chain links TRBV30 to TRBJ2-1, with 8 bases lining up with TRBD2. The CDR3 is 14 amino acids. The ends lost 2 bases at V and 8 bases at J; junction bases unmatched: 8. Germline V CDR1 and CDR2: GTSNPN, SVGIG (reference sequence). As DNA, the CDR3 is TGTGCCTGGAGTTCGAGCGGGAGATTTTATGAGCAGTTCTTC. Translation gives CAWSSSGRFYEQFF. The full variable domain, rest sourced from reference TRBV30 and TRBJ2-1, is SQTIHQWPATLVQPVGSPLSLECTVEGTSNPNLYWYRQAAGRGLQLLFYSVGIGQISSEVPQNLSASRPQDRQFILSSKKLLLSDSGFYLCAWSSSGRFYEQFFGPGTRLTVL.

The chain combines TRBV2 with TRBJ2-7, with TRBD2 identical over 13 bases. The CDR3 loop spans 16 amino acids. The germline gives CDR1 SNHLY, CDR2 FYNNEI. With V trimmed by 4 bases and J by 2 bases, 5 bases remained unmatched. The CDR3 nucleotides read TGTGCCAGCAGTGCGGGACTAGCGGGACTCGCCTACGAGCAGTACTTC. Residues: CASSAGLAGLAYEQYF. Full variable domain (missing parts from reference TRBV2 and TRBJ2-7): EPEVTQTPSHQVTQMGQEVILRCVPISNHLYFYWYRQILGQKVEFLVSFYNNEISEKSEIFDDQFSVERPDGSNFTLKIRSTKLEDSAMYFCASSAGLAGLAYEQYFGPGTRLTVT.

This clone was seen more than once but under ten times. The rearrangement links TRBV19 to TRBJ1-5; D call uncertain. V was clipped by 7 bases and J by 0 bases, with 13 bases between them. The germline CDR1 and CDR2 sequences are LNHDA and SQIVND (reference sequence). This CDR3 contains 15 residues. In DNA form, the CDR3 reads TGTGCCAGTACCCCGGCGGGATATAGCAATCAGCCCCAGCATTTT. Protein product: CASTPAGYSNQPQHF.

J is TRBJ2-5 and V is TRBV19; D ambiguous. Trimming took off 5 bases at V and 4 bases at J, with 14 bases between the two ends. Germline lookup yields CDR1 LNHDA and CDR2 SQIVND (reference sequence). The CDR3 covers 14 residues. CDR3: CASSQAVLGETQYF. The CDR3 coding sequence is TGTGCCAGTAGTCAGGCGGTGCTTGGAGAGACCCAGTACTTC.

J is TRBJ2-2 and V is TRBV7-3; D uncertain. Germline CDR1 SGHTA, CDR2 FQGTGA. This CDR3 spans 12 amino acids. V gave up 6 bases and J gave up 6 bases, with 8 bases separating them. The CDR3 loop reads CASRLTPGELFF. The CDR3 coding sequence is TGTGCCAGCAGGCTAACCCCCGGGGAGCTGTTTTTT.

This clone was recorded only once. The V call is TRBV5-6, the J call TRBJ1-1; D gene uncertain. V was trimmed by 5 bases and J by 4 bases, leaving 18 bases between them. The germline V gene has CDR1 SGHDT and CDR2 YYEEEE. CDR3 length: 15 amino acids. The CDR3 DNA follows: TGTGCCAGCAGGTCGGGATCAGACCCGAGCACTGAAGCTTTCTTT. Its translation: CASRSGSDPSTEAFF.

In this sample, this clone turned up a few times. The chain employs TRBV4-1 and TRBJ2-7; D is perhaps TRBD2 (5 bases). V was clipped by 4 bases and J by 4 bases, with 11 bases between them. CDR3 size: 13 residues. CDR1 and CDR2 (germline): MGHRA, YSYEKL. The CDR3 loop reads CASSLRGLYEQYF. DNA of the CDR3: TGCGCCAGCAGCCTCCGGGGTCTGTACGAGCAGTACTTC.

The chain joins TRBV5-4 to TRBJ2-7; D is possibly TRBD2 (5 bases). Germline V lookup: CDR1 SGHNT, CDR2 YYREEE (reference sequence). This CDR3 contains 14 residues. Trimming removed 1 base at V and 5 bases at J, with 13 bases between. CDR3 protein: CASSLMAGLNEQYF. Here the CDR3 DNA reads TGTGCCAGCAGCTTGATGGCGGGCCTCAACGAGCAGTACTTC.

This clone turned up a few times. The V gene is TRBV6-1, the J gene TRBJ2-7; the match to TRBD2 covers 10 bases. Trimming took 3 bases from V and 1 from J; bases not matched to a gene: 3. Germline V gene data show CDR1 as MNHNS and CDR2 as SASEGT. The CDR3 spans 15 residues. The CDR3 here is CASSDLAGASYEQYF. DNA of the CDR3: TGTGCCAGCAGTGATCTAGCGGGAGCGTCCTACGAGCAGTACTTC.

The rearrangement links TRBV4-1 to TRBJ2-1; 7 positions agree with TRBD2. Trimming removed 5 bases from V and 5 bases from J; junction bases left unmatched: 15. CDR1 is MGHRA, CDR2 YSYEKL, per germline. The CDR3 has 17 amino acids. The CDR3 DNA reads TGCGCCAGCAGCTCACTCTTAGCGGGTCGTAGGGACAATGAGCAGTTCTTC. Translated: CASSSLLAGRRDNEQFF.

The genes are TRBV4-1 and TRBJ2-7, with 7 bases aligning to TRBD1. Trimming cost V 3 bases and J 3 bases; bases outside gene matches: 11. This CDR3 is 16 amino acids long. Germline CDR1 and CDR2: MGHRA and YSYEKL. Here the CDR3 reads CASSHSNRGSIYEQYF. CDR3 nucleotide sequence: TGCGCCAGCAGCCATAGTAACAGGGGTAGTATCTACGAGCAGTACTTC.

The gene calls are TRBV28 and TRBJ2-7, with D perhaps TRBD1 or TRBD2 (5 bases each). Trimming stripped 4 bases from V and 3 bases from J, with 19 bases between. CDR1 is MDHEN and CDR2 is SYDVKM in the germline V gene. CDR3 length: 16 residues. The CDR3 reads CASSWGPPEEHYEQYF. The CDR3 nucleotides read TGTGCCAGCAGTTGGGGACCACCCGAAGAACACTACGAGCAGTACTTC.

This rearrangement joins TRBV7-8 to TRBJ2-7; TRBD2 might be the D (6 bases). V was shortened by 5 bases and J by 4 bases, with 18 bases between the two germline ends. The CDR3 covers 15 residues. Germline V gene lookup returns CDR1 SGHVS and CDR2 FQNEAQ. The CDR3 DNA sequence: TGTGCCAGCAGCGGACCAGCGGGCATGCGGTACGAGCAGTACTTC. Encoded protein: CASSGPAGMRYEQYF. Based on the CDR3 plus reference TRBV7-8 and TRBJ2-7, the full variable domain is GAGVSQSPRYKVAKRGQDVALRCDPISGHVSLFWYQQALGQGPEFLTYFQNEAQLDKSGLPSDRFFAERPEGSVSTLKIQRTQQEDSAVYLCASSGPAGMRYEQYFGPGTRLTVT.

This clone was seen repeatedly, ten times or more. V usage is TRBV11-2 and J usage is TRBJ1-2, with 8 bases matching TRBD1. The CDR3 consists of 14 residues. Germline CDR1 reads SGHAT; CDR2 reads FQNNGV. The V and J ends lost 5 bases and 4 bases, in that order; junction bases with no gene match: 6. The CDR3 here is CASSVGQGGYGYTF. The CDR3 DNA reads TGTGCCAGCAGCGTCGGACAGGGAGGCTATGGCTACACCTTC.

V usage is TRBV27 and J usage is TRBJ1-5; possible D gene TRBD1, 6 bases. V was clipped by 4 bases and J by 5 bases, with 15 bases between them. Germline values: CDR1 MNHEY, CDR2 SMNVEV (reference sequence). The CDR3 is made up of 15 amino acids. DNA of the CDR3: TGTGCCAGCAGTTCCCTAGGGGACACATATCAGCCCCAGCATTTT. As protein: CASSSLGDTYQPQHF.

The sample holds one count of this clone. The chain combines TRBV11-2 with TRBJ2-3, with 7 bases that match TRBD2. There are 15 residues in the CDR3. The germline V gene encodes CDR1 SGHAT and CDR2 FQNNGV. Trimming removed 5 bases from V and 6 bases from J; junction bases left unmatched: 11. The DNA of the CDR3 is TGTGCCAGCAGCCGAGAGGGCGGGAGTGGGGATACGCAGTATTTT. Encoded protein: CASSREGGSGDTQYF.

The CDR3 region has the DNA TGTGCCAGCAGTTTATTTAGGCCCAACTACGAGCAGTACTTC. Protein product: CASSLFRPNYEQYF. The chain recombines TRBV27 with TRBJ2-7; the D is unclear. This CDR3 is built from 14 residues. V was shortened by 1 base and J by 3 bases, with 10 bases between the two germline ends. Germline CDR1 is MNHEY and CDR2 is SMNVEV (reference sequence).

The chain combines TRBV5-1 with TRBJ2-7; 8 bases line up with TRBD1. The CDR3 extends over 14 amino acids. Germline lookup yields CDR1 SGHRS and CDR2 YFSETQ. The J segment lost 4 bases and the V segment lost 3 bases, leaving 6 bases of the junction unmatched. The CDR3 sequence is CASSSGTGLYEQYF. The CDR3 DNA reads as TGCGCCAGCAGCTCCGGGACAGGTCTATACGAGCAGTACTTC.